This TCR beta chain was sequenced during a study of CD8+ T cells in alopecia areata (dated by TCRdb to 2016 to 2019). Turning to the overall study: The treated patients took part in an open-label pilot trial in which moderate-to-severe alopecia areata was treated with oral tofacitinib at 5 to 10 mg twice daily. Patients stayed on tofacitinib for 6 to 18 months and then had 6 months of follow-up off drug so that delayed response and recurrence could be assessed. The SALT score, which quantifies the percentage of affected scalp surface area, was used to measure disease severity in treated patients. High-throughput TCRbeta sequencing was used to examine T cell clonal expansion in alopecia areata in both the C3H/HeJ mouse model and human patients. Human TCRbeta sequencing covered scalp tissue and sorted CD4+ and CD8+ peripheral blood T cells from patchy and totalis/universalis alopecia areata patients and healthy controls. Biopsies were taken from tofacitinib-treated patients at baseline and again at 4 and 24 weeks into treatment, and several of those patients also had a later scalp biopsy. Scalp clonality was compared across normal scalp (n=4), patchy alopecia areata scalp (n=8), and alopecia totalis/universalis scalp (n=8). RNA was obtained with the PAXgene miRNA kit for fixed scalp, the miRNeasy kit for PBMCs, and the RNeasy kit for mouse skin. TCRbeta CDR3 regions were amplified by immunoSEQ multiplex PCR using 35 Vbeta forward and 13 Jbeta reverse primers.

The receptor library was made with the immunoSEQ multiplex PCR assay. RNA was extracted from all samples and reverse transcribed into cDNA as template for TCR sequencing. SuperScript III was used for first-strand cDNA synthesis, primed with a 2:1 mix of oligo-dT and random hexamers. A synthetic immune receptor repertoire was used to assess amplification bias, and residual bias was removed computationally. The published analysis was carried out like this. Raw reads were preprocessed for error removal, and CDR3 was defined according to IMGT conventions as running from the conserved cysteine to phenylalanine. Clonality was computed as 1 minus the Shannon entropy, with the entropy normalized by log2 of the number of productive unique TCRs. Scalp TCRbeta sequences were cross-referenced with sorted blood CD4 and CD8 repertoires so that the CD4 or CD8 identity of scalp clones could be inferred. TCRdb provides this immuneACCESS table in a form limited to in-frame rearrangements. Some clones are lacking; in checked studies, under half of them reflect an unresolved V gene, and why the rest are absent is not known. D and trimming come from the DNA, and the V and J calls and clone size come from that table. Counted in this sample were under 150,000 clones; about 50% of them appeared once. Around 0.44% of the sample is held by the ten biggest clonotypes.

The germline V end is reduced by 5 bases and the J end by 5 bases; junction bases left unmatched: 7. From its cysteine to its phenylalanine, the CDR3 spans 15 amino acids. Only the CDR3 part of the read is kept: 45 bases, read in frame from the first base. Reading the germline V gene (reference sequence) gives CDR1 PRHDT and CDR2 FYEKMQ. The time point label corresponds to: around 28 days on oral tofacitinib. Per the publication, the treatment or condition label means: oral pan-JAK inhibitor, 5-10 mg twice daily. Peripheral blood and lesional scalp punch biopsies were obtained from patients with alopecia areata. PBMCs were isolated by density centrifugation and stained for CD3, CD4 and CD8, after which CD4+ and CD8+ T cells were sorted on a FACSAria. On this clone: Its antigen has not been determined. One base away there is no much larger clone; base qualities are not given.

What the study reported, not specific to this receptor: Shared TCR sequences between patients were less evident than in mice, which may be partly attributable to HLA diversity in the patient population. Resident alphabeta T cells in normal human skin are also sequenced, complicating scalp TCR repertoire analysis, unlike mouse skin dominated by gammadelta T cells. Because the treated cohort was small and included a single nonresponder, larger studies are needed to assess links between baseline CD8+ expansion and response. Higher clonality and more expanded CD8+ clones were observed in lesional scalp than in normal scalp, particularly in alopecia totalis/universalis, a finding suggestive of antigenic drive. During tofacitinib treatment, many expanded lesional clones remained in scalp and blood, and this persistence may partly explain relapse after treatment is stopped. Scalp clonality and the number of expanded CD8+ clones among the top 100 scalp clones were significantly decreased by tofacitinib.

Sample: CD4+ T cells sorted from blood, taken at week 4, from a patient treated with tofacitinib. The source of this sequence is a human donor with alopecia areata. The V and J segments used are TRBV13 and TRBJ2-2, and TRBD2 matches 8 of the central bases. The CDR3 corresponds to CASSRSGGRTGELFF. The DNA sequence is as follows: TGTGCCAGCAGCCGCAGCGGGGGCCGTACCGGGGAGCTGTTTTTT.